This T cell receptor beta chain was profiled in a study of a mutant IDH1 vaccine in newly diagnosed glioma (dated by TCRdb to the early 2020s). Concerning the study at large: Patients received eight vaccinations in weeks 1, 3, 5, 7, 11, 15, 19 and 23, corresponding to visits V03 through V10. In the chemotherapy-containing groups, vaccination started alongside temozolomide cycles, whereas in patients who had radiotherapy alone it started 4-6 weeks after radiotherapy. The roughly 30 treated patients were approximately 60% male and around 40% female, with a mean age of roughly 42 years. Prior to enrollment, standard therapy consisting of radiotherapy alone, temozolomide alone, or radiochemotherapy with temozolomide had been administered to patients, with the combination being received by most patients. Peripheral blood was collected at six visits: V03 (baseline), V05, V07, V10, V12 and V13. For exploratory analyses, around 23 treated patients had longitudinal TCRB deep sequencing done wherever samples were available. What the study reported, not specific to this receptor: The authors stated that sample limitations prevented analyses of patient blood samples from being reproduced. Changes in the top peripheral T cell clonotypes picked up by TCRB sequencing did not appear to be linked to pseudoprogression. Selection of PBMC samples for TCRB deep sequencing was based on availability. Across multiple MHC alleles, vaccine-induced immune responses were seen in 85% to 95% of patients.

The time point label, read with the paper, signifies: week 23, last vaccination. Each vaccine dose, consisting of 300 ug of a 20-mer mutant IDH1 peptide in Montanide, was administered subcutaneously with topical imiquimod. Newly diagnosed WHO grade 3 or 4 IDH1-mutant astrocytomas showing loss of nuclear ATRX were present in the donors. The samples were drawn from NOA16, a multicentre, single-arm, open-label phase I trial in Germany that tested a mutant IDH1 peptide vaccine in humans for the first time. Genomic DNA for TCRB sequencing was isolated from EDTA blood with the DNeasy Blood and Tissue Kit. About this clone: Its antigen specificity is not known. No quality values exist for individual bases; no much larger clone is one base distant.

The library was made by the immunoSEQ multiplex PCR assay. Rearranged TCR beta chain sequences were amplified with the hsTCRB Kit following the manufacturer's protocol. TCRB libraries were sequenced on an Illumina MiSeq. The original pipeline was this. The proprietary platform of the kit vendor was used for demultiplexing, trimming and gene mapping. In TCRdb, the immuneACCESS table is reduced to in-frame sequences with V and J assigned. These tables do not hold every clone; where another copy was compared, an unresolved V gene accounts for under half, and the others remain unexplained. D and trimming were read from the DNA, whereas the V and J calls and clone size are those reported in that table. This sample is represented by 77,000 or so clones; around 85% of them were singletons. Approximately 0.8% of the sample is held by the ten biggest clonotypes. The CDR3 measures 15 amino acids from cysteine to phenylalanine. Here the CDR3 DNA is all that survives: 45 bases in frame from base 1. V loses 0 bases, J loses 5 bases, and the germline ends lie 11 bases apart. From the germline V gene, CDR1 is MGHRA and CDR2 is YSYEKL.

The TCR was taken from a woman between 45 and 65 years old with glioma. The specimen comprised PBMCs, sampled from a glioma patient whose treatment included an IDH1 peptide vaccine. This sequence uses TRBV4-1 and TRBJ2-1; too little of a D gene remains to name it. CDR3 protein: CASSQDERPHNEQFF. The base sequence is TGCGCCAGCAGCCAAGATGAACGCCCGCACAATGAGCAGTTCTTC.